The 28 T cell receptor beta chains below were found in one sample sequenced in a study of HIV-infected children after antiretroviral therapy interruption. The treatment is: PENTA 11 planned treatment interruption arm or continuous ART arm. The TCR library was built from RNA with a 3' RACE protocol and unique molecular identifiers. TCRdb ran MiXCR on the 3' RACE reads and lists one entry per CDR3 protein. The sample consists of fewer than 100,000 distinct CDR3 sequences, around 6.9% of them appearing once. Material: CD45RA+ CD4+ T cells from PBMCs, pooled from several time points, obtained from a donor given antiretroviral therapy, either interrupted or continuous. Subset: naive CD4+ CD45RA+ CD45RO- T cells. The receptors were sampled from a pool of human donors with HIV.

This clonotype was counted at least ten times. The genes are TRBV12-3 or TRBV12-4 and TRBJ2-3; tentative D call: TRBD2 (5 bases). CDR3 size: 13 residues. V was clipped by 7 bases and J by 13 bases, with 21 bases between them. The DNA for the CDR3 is TGTGCCAGCACCCGTTCAGGACTCCCTATTGAGTATTTT. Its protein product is CASTRSGLPIEYF.

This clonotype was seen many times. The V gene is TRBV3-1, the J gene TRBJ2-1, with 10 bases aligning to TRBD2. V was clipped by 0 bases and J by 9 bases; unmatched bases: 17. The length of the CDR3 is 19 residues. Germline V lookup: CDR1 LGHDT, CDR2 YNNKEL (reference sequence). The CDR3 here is CASSQDMSGRARAYGEQFF. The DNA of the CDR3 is TGTGCCAGCAGCCAAGATATGAGCGGGAGGGCCAGGGCGTATGGTGAGCAGTTCTTC.

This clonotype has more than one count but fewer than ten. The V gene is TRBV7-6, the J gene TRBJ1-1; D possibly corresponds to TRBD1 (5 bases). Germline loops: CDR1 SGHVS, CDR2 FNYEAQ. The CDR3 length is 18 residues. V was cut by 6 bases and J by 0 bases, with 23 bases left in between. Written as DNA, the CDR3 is TGTGCCAGCAGACAACCAGGGATGACGGGGAAAATGAACACTGAAGCTTTCTTT. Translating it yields CASRQPGMTGKMNTEAFF. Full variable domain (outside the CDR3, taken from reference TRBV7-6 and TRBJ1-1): GAGVSQSPRYKVTKRGQDVALRCDPISGHVSLYWYRQALGQGPEFLTYFNYEAQQDKSGLPNDRFSAERPEGSISTLTIQRTEQRDSAMYRCASRQPGMTGKMNTEAFFGQGTRLTVV.

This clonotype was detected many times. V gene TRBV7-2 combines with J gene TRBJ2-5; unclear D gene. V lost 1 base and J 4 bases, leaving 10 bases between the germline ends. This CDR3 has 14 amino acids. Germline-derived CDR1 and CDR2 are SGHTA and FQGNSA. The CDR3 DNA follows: TGTGCCAGCAGCTTAGGGCCGATTCCAGAGACCCAGTACTTC. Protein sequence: CASSLGPIPETQYF. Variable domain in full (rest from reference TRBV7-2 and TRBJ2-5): GAGVSQSPSNKVTEKGKDVELRCDPISGHTALYWYRQSLGQGLEFLIYFQGNSAPDKSGLPSDRFSAERTGGSVSTLTIQRTQQEDSAVYLCASSLGPIPETQYFGPGTRLLVL.

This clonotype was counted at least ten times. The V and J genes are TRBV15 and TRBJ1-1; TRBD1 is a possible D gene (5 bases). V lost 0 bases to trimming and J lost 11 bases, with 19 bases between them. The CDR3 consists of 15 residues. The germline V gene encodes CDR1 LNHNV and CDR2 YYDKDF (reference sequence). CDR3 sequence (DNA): TGTGCCACCAGCAGAGATCGGGTGGCTCAGGGCAAGGCTTTCTTT. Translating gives CATSRDRVAQGKAFF. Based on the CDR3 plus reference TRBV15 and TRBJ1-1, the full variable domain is DAMVIQNPRYQVTQFGKPVTLSCSQTLNHNVMYWYQQKSSQAPKLLFHYYDKDFNNEADTPDNFQSRRPNTSFCFLDIRSPGLGDTAMYLCATSRDRVAQGKAFFGQGTRLTVV.

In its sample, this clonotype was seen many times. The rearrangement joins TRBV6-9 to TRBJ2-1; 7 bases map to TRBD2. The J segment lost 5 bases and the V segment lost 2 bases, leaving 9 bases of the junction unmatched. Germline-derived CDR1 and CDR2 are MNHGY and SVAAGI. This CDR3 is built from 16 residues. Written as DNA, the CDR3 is TGTGCCAGCAGTTATCTAGCGGATATTGGTAACAATGAGCAGTTCTTC. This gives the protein CASSYLADIGNNEQFF.

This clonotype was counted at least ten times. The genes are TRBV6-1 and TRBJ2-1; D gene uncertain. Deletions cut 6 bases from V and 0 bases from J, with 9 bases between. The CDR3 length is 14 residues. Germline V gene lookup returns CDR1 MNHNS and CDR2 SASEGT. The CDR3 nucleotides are TGTGCCAGCAGAGGCGCTAGCTCCTACAATGAGCAGTTCTTC. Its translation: CASRGASSYNEQFF.

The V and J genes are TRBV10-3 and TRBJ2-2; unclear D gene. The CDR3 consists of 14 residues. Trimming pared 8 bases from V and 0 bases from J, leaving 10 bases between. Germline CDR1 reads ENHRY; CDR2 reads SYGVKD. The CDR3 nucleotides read TGTGCCATCCGGACGGCCGCGAACACCGGGGAGCTGTTTTTT. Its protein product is CAIRTAANTGELFF.

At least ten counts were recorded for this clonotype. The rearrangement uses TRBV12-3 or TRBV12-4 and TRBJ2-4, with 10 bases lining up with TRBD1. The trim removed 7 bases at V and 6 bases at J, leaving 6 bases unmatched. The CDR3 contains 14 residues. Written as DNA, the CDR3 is TGTGCCAGCACTGACAGGGGGCGAGGAAACATTCAGTACTTC. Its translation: CASTDRGRGNIQYF.

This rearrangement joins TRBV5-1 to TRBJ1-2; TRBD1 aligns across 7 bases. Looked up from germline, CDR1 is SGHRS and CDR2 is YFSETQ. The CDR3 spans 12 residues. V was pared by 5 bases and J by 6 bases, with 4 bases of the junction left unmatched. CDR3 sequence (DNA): TGCGCCAGCAGTAGGGGGCTCGATGGCTACACCTTC. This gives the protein CASSRGLDGYTF.

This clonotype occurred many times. The CDR3, as DNA: TGTGCCAGCAGCTTAAGGCTAGCGGGGTCTTTGGGGAATGAGCAGTTCTTC. Its translation is CASSLRLAGSLGNEQFF. The chain recombines TRBV11-2 with TRBJ2-1; 9 nucleotides align to TRBD2. CDR3 length: 17 residues. Germline V CDR1 and CDR2: SGHAT, FQNNGV. After removal of 2 bases from V and 7 bases from J, the junction contained 12 bases not matched to a gene.

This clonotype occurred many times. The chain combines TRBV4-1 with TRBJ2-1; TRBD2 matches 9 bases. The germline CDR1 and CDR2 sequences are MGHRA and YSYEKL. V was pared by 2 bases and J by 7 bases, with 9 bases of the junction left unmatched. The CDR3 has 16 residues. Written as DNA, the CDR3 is TGCGCCAGCAGCCAACCCGGGACTAGCATTTGGAATGAGCAGTTCTTC. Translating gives CASSQPGTSIWNEQFF.

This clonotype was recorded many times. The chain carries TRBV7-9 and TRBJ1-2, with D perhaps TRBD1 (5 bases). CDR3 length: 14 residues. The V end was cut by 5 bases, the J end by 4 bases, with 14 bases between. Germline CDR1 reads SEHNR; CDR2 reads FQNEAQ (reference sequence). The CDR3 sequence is CASSPTLGAYGYTF. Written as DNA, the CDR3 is TGTGCCAGCAGCCCGACTCTTGGGGCCTATGGCTACACCTTC.

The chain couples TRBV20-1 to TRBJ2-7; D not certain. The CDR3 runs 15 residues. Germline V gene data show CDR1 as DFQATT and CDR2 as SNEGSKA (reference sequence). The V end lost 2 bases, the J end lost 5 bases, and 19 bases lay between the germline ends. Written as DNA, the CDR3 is TGCAGTGCTAGACCGGACCCCGGAAGCGTCGACGAGCAGTACTTC. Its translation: CSARPDPGSVDEQYF.

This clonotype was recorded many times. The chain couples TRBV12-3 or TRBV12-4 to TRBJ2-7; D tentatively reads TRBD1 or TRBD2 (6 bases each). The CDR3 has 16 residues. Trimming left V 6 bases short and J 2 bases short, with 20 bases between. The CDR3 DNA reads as TGTGCCAGCAGCATAGCGTTCGGGGGCGAGACCTACGAGCAGTACTTC. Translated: CASSIAFGGETYEQYF.

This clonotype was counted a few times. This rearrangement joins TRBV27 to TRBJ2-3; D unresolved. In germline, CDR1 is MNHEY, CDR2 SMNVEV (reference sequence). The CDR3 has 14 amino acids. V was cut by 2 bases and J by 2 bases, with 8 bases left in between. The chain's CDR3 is CASSLETSTDTQYF. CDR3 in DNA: TGTGCCAGCAGTTTAGAGACTTCCACAGATACGCAGTATTTT.

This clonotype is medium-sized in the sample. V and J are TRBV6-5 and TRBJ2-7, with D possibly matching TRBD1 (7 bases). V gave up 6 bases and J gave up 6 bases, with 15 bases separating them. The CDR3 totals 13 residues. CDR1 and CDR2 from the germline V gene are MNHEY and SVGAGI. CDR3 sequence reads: CASSSGGTGEQYF. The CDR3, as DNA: TGTGCCAGCAGCTCAGGGGGGACGGGCGAGCAGTACTTC.

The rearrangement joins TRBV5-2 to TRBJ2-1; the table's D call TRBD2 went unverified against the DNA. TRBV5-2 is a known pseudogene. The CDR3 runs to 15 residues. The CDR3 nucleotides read TGCGCCAGCAACTCAACTAGCGGGTCTTACAATGAGCAGTTCTTC. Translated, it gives CASNSTSGSYNEQFF.

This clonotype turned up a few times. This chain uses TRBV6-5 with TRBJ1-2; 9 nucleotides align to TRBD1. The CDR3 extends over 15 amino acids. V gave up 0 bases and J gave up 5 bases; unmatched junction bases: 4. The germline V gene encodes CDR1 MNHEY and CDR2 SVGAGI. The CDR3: CASSYSNRGLYGYTF. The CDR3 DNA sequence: TGTGCCAGCAGTTACTCGAACAGGGGGCTTTATGGCTACACCTTC.

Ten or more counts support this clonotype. The CDR3 DNA sequence: TGCAGTGCTAGCTTGGGTCTAGCGGGAGGAGGGACGCAGTATTTT. Protein sequence: CSASLGLAGGGTQYF. The chain is built from TRBV20-1 and TRBJ2-3, with 11 bases lining up with TRBD2. Per germline, CDR1 DFQATT and CDR2 SNEGSKA (reference sequence). This CDR3 comprises 15 residues. V shed 3 bases and J 9 bases; nucleotides not matched to a gene: 11.

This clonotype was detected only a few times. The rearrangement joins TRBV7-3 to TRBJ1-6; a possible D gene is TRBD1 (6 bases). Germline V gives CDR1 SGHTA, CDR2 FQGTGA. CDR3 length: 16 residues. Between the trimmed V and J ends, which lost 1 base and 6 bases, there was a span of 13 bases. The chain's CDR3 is CASSLSMGGFNSPLHF. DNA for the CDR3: TGTGCCAGCAGCTTAAGTATGGGGGGCTTTAATTCACCCCTCCACTTT.

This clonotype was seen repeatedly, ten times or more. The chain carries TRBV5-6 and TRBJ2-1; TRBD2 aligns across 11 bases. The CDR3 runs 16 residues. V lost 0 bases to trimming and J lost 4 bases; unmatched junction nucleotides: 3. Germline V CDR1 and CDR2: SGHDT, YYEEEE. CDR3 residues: CASSLERTSGYNEQFF. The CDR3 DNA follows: TGTGCCAGCAGCTTGGAGCGGACTAGCGGGTACAATGAGCAGTTCTTC.

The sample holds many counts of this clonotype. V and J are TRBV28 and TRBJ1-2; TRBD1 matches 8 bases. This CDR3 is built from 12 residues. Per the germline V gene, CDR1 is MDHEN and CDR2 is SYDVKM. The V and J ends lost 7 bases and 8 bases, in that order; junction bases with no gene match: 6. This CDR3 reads CASKLGQAGYTF. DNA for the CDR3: TGTGCCAGCAAATTGGGACAGGCCGGCTACACCTTC.

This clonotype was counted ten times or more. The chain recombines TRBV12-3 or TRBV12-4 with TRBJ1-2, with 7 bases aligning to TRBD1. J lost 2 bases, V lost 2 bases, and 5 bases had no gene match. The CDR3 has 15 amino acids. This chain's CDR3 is CASSLWTGENYGYTF. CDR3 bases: TGTGCCAGCAGTTTATGGACAGGAGAGAACTATGGCTACACCTTC.

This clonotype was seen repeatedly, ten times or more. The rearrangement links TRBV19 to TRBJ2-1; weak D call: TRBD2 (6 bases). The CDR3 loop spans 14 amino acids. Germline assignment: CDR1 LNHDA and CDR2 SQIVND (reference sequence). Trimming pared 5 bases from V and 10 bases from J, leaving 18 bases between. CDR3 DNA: TGTGCCAGTAGTCCCCGGGAGTGGGGTCGGGAGCAGTTCTTC. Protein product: CASSPREWGREQFF.

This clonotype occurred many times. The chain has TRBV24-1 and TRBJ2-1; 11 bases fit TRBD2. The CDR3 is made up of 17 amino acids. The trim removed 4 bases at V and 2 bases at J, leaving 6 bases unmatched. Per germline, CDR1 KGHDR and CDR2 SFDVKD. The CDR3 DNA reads TGTGCCACCAGTGACCCCGGGACTAGCGGTCCCTACAATGAGCAGTTCTTC. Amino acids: CATSDPGTSGPYNEQFF.

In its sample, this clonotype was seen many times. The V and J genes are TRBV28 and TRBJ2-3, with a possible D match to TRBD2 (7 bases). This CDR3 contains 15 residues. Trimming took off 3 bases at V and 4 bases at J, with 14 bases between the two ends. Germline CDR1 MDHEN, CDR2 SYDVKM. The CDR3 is CASSFAGAQADTQYF. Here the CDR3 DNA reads TGTGCCAGCAGTTTCGCGGGGGCTCAGGCAGATACGCAGTATTTT.

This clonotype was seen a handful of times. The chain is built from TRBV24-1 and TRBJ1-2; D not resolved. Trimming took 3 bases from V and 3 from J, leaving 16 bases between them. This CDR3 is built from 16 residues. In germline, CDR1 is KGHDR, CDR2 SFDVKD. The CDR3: CATSDPDGLGHYGYTF. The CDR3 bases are TGTGCCACCAGTGATCCAGACGGACTAGGCCACTATGGCTACACCTTC.